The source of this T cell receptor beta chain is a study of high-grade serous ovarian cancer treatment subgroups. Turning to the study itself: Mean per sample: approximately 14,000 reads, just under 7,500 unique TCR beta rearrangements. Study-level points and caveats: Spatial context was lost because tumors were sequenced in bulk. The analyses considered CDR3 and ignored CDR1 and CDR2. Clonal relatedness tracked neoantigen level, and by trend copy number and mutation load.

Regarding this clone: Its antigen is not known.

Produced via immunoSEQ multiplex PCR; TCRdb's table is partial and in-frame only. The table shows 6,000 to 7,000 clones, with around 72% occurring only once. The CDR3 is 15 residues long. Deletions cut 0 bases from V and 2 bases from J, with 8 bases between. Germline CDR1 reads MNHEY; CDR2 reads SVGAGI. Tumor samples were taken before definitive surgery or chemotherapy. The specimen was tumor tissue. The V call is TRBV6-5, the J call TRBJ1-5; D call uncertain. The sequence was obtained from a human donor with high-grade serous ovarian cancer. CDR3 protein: CASSYSASGNQPQHF. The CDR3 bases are TGTGCCAGCAGTTACTCCGCCAGTGGCAATCAGCCCCAGCATTTT.